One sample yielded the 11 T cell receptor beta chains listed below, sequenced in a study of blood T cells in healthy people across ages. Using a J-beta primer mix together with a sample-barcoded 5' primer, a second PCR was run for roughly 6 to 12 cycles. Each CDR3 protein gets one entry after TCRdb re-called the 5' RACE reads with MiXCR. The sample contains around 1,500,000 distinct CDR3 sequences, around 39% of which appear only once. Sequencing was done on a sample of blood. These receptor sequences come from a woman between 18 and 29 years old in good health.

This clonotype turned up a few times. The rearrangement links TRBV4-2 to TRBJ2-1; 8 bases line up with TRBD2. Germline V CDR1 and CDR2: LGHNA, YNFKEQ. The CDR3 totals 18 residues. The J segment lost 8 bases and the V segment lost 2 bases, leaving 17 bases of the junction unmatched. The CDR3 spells CASSQKRGLAGLLYEQFF. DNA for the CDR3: TGTGCCAGCAGCCAAAAACGGGGCCTAGCGGGTCTGCTTTATGAGCAGTTCTTC.

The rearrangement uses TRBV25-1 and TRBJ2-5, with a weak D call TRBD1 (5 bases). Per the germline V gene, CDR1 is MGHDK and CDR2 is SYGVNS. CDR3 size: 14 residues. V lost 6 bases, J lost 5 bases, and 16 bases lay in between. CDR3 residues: CASRGKGVPETQYF. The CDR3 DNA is TGTGCCAGCAGGGGGAAAGGGGTTCCGGAGACCCAGTACTTC.

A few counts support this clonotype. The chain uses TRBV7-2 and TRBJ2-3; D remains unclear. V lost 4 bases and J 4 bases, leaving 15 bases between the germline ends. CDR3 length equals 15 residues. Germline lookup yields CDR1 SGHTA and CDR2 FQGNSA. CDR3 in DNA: TGTGCCAGCAGCTCCAGAGGTTTAGCCGCAGATACGCAGTATTTT. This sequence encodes CASSSRGLAADTQYF.

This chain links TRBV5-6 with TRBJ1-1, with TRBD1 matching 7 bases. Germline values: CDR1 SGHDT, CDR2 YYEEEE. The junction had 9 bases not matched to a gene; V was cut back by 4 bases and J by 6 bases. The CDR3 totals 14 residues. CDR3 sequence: CASSLKIQGPEAFF. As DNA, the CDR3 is TGTGCCAGCAGCCTGAAAATACAGGGGCCTGAAGCTTTCTTT.

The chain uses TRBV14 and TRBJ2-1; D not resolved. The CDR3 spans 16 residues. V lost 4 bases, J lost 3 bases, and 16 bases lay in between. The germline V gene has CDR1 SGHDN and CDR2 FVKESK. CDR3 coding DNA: TGTGCCAGCAGCCCCCCGCCAGCTAGGAGCTACAATGAGCAGTTCTTC. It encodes CASSPPPARSYNEQFF.

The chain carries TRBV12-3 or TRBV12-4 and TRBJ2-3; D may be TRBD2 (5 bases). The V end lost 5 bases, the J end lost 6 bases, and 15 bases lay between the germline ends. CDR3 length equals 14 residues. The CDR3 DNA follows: TGTGCCAGCAGTGTAGGGCGGTCGGGGGATACGCAGTATTTT. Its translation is CASSVGRSGDTQYF.

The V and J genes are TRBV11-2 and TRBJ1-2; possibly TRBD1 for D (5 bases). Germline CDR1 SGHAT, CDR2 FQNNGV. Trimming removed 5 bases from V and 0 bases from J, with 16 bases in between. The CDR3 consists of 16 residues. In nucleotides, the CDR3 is TGTGCCAGCAGCCCAGGCTGGGGGGTCTCTAACTATGGCTACACCTTC. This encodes CASSPGWGVSNYGYTF.

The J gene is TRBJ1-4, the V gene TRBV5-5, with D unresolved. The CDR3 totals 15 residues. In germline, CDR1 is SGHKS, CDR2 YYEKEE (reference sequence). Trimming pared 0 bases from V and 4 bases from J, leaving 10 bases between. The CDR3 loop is CASSLAPGFNEKLFF. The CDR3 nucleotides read TGTGCCAGCAGCTTGGCTCCGGGTTTTAATGAAAAACTGTTTTTT.

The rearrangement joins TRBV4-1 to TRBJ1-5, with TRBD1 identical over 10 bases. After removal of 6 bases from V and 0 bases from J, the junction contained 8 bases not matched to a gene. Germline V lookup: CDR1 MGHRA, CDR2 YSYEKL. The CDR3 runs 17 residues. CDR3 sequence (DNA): TGCGCCAGCAGTACCCGGACAGGGGGTTATAGCAATCAGCCCCAGCATTTT. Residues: CASSTRTGGYSNQPQHF.

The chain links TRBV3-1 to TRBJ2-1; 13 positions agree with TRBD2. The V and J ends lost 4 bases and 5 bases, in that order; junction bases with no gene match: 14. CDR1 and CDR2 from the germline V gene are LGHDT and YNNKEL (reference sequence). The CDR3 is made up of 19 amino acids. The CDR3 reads CASSPWTSGSLVPNNEQFF. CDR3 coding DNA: TGTGCCAGCAGCCCTTGGACTAGCGGGAGTTTAGTCCCGAACAATGAGCAGTTCTTC.

CDR3 DNA sequence: TGTGCCAGCAGTGACGACCGGGACAGGGGGCCTCCCCAGCATTTT. Translation: CASSDDRDRGPPQHF. The rearrangement links TRBV2 to TRBJ1-5, with 12 positions matching TRBD1. The CDR3 is 15 residues long. Germline values: CDR1 SNHLY, CDR2 FYNNEI. Trimming cost V 3 bases and J 10 bases; bases outside gene matches: 7.